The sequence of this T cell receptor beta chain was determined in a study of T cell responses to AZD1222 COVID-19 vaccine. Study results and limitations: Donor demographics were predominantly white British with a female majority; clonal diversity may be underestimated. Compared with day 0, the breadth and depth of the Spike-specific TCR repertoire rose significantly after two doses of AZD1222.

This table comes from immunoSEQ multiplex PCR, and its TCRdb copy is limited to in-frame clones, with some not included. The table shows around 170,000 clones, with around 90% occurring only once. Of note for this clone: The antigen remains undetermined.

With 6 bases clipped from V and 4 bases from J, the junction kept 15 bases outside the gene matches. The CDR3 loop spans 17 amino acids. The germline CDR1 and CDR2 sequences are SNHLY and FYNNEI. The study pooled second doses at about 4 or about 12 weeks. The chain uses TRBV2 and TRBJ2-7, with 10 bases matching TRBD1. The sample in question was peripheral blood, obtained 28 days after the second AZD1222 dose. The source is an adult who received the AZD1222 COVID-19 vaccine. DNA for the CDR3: TGTGCCAGCAGGGGCCCGGGACAGGGGCCTAGTGTGTACGAGCAGTACTTC. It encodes CASRGPGQGPSVYEQYF.